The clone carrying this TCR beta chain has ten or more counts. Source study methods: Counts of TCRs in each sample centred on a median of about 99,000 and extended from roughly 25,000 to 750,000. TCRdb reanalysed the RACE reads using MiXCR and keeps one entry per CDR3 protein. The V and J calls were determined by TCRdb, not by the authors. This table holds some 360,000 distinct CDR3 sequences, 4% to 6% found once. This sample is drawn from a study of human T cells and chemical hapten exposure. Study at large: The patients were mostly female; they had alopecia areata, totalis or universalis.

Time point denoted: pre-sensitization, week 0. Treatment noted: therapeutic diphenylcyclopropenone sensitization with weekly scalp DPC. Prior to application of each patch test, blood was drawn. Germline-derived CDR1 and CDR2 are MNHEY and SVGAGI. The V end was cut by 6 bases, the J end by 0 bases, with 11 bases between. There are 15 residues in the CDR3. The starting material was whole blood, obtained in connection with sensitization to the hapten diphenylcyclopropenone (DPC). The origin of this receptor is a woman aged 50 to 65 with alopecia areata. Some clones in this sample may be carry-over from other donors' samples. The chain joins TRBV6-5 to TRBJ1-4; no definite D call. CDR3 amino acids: CASRAHATTNEKLFF. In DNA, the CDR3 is TGTGCCAGCAGGGCCCACGCCACAACTAATGAAAAACTGTTTTTT.